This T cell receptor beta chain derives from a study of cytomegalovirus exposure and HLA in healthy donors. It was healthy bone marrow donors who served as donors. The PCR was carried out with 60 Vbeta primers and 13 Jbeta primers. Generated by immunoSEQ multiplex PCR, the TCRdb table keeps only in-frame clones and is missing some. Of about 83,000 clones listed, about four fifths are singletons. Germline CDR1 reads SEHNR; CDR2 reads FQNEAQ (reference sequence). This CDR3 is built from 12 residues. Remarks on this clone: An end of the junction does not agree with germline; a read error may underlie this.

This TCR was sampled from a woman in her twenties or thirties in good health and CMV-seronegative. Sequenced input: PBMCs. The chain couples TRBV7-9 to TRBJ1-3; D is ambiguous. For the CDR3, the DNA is TGTTCCAGCAGCCCCCGGGGAAGCACCATATATTTT. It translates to CSSSPRGSTIYF. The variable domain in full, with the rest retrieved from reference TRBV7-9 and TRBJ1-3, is DTGVSQNPRHKITKRGQNVTFRCDPISEHNRLYWYRQTLGQGPEFLTYFQNEAQLEKSRLLSDRFSAERPKGSFSTLEIQRTEQGDSAMYLCSSSPRGSTIYFGEGSWLTVV.